The 29 T cell receptor beta chains below come from one sample, sequenced in a study of blood T cell repertoires in COVID-19 (dated by TCRdb to the early 2020s). Library prep was done by the immunoSEQ multiplex PCR assay. What TCRdb holds here is the immuneACCESS table cut down to in-frame rearrangements. Part of the clones is not present; checked against another copy, under half of the missing clones reflect an unresolved V gene, and the others are unexplained. The sample table contains 200,000 to 300,000 clones; only one count was recorded for about nine tenths of them. The ten largest account for 3.5% to 4.5% of the sample. Sequencing input: peripheral blood. The origin of the receptors is a middle-aged woman with acute or convalescent COVID-19.

The J gene is TRBJ1-1, the V gene TRBV27; D call uncertain. Between the trimmed V and J ends, which lost 1 base and 3 bases, there was a span of 9 bases. The CDR3 is 14 residues long. The germline CDR1 and CDR2 sequences are MNHEY and SMNVEV (reference sequence). The CDR3 DNA sequence: TGTGCCAGCAGTTTATACGGGGTGGACACTGAAGCTTTCTTT. Protein product: CASSLYGVDTEAFF.

The V and J genes are TRBV10-2 and TRBJ2-7, with 8 bases identical to TRBD1. V lost 6 bases and J lost 2; bases outside the gene matches: 3. Germline loops: CDR1 WSHSY, CDR2 SAAADI. There are 13 residues in the CDR3. In DNA form, the CDR3 reads TGCGCCAGCAGGGACAGGGTAGCCTACGAGCAGTACGTC. Protein product: CASRDRVAYEQYV.

The chain couples TRBV12-5 to TRBJ1-6; no clear D gene. Germline V lookup: CDR1 LGHNT, CDR2 FRNRAP. Trimming took off 0 bases at V and 7 bases at J, with 19 bases between the two ends. The CDR3 is 18 amino acids. The CDR3 protein is CASGLVLGKGTGNSPLHF. CDR3 sequence (DNA): TGTGCTAGTGGTTTGGTACTTGGGAAGGGAACGGGGAATTCACCCCTCCACTTT.

The V call is TRBV9, the J call TRBJ1-1; TRBD1 matches 7 bases. From germline, CDR1 is SGDLS and CDR2 YYNGEE. The CDR3 extends over 14 amino acids. V dropped 4 bases and J dropped 5; count of bases not matched to a gene: 8. CDR3 in amino acids: CASSPRQGGTEAFF. The CDR3, as DNA: TGTGCCAGCAGCCCCCGACAGGGTGGGACTGAAGCTTTCTTT.

This chain connects TRBV2 to TRBJ2-6; D may be TRBD1 (5 bases). CDR1 is SNHLY and CDR2 is FYNNEI in the germline V gene. The length of the CDR3 is 15 residues. V dropped 7 bases and J dropped 0 bases, with 10 bases sitting between them. The CDR3 DNA reads as TGTGCCAGCAAACAGGACCTCTCTGGGGCCAACGTCCTGACTTTC. It encodes CASKQDLSGANVLTF.

The chain uses TRBV6-5 and TRBJ2-7; TRBD2 matches 11 bases. The germline V gene has CDR1 MNHEY and CDR2 SVGAGI. The CDR3 runs to 15 residues. The trim removed 8 bases at V and 2 bases at J, leaving 8 bases unmatched. As DNA, the CDR3 is TGTGCCAGCTCTCCGGGACTAGCGGTTACCTACGAGCAGTACGTC. Translating it yields CASSPGLAVTYEQYV.

The chain carries TRBV11-2 and TRBJ2-3; TRBD2 agrees at 7 bases. This CDR3 comprises 16 residues. From germline, CDR1 is SGHAT and CDR2 FQNNGV. V lost 5 bases and J lost 0; bases outside the gene matches: 8. The CDR3 nucleotides read TGTGCCAGCAGCCCACATGGGGGGGGGAGCACAGATACGCAGTATTTT. It translates to CASSPHGGGSTDTQYF.

V and J are TRBV2 and TRBJ2-5; TRBD1 is a possible D gene (6 bases). This CDR3 is built from 13 residues. V lost 8 bases to trimming and J lost 1 base, with 11 bases between them. Per the germline V gene, CDR1 is SNHLY and CDR2 is FYNNEI. Here the CDR3 DNA reads TGTGCCAGCGTCAGGGGCAGCCAAGAGACCCAGTACTTC. This codes for CASVRGSQETQYF.

Concerning this clone: The junction and the germline gene differ at one end; a read error may be behind it. V and J are TRBV5-1 and TRBJ2-5, with TRBD2 matching 14 bases. Germline CDR1 is SGHRS and CDR2 is YFSETQ. This CDR3 contains 15 residues. In DNA, the CDR3 is TGCGCCAGCAGTTTGGGACTAGCGGGGGCTGAGACCCAGTACTTC. Translated, it gives CASSLGLAGAETQYF.

The CDR3 loop is CASSPGPGGTAGELFF. DNA for the CDR3: TGCGCCAGCAGCCCAGGACCCGGGGGTACCGCCGGGGAGCTGTTTTTT. This chain connects TRBV4-1 to TRBJ2-2; a possible D gene is TRBD2 (6 bases). Trimming pared 4 bases from V and 6 bases from J, leaving 18 bases between. The CDR3 consists of 16 residues. Germline assignment: CDR1 MGHRA and CDR2 YSYEKL.

The chain couples TRBV12-3 or TRBV12-4 to TRBJ1-2; D is unresolved. The CDR3 totals 12 residues. Deletions cut 8 bases from V and 6 bases from J, with 13 bases between. The CDR3 bases are TGTGCCAGCTGGGCGGGTCATGATGGCTACACCTTC. As protein: CASWAGHDGYTF.

CDR3 DNA sequence: TGTGCCACCAGTGCCTCTGGGGTGACAGGGGGACCTGCGGGGGGCTACACCTTC. Protein: CATSASGVTGGPAGGYTF. The gene calls are TRBV24-1 and TRBJ1-2; 9 nucleotides line up with TRBD1. Germline loops: CDR1 KGHDR, CDR2 SFDVKD. With 5 bases clipped from V and 8 bases from J, the junction kept 20 bases outside the gene matches. The CDR3 sequence is 18 residues long.

The chain employs TRBV2 and TRBJ1-2; 7 nucleotides align to TRBD1. The CDR3 has 16 amino acids. The V gene's germline CDR1 is SNHLY and CDR2 FYNNEI. Losses at the gene ends were 8 bases for V and 2 bases for J; bases not matched to a gene: 14. The CDR3 spells CASSTVQGRQNYGYTF. CDR3 coding DNA: TGTGCCAGCTCGACTGTACAGGGGAGGCAGAACTATGGCTACACCTTC.

The gene calls are TRBV10-3 and TRBJ2-5; TRBD2 matches 8 bases. The V gene's germline CDR1 is ENHRY and CDR2 SYGVKD. The CDR3 contains 19 residues. The junction had 17 bases not matched to a gene; V was cut back by 0 bases and J by 5 bases. CDR3 loop: CAISESGTRALSGEETQYF. CDR3 nucleotides: TGTGCCATCAGTGAGTCGGGGACTAGGGCCCTCTCAGGCGAGGAGACCCAGTACTTC.

The V and J genes are TRBV19 and TRBJ1-4; D possibly corresponds to TRBD1 (6 bases). Germline CDR1 LNHDA, CDR2 SQIVND (reference sequence). The V gene lost 5 bases and the J gene lost 12 bases, with 16 bases spanning the gap. The CDR3 sequence is 13 residues long. In DNA form, the CDR3 reads TGTGCCAGTAGTCTCCCACAGGGTCGGGAACTGTTTTTT. Residues: CASSLPQGRELFF. The variable domain in full, completed from reference TRBV19 and TRBJ1-4, reads DGGITQSPKYLFRKEGQNVTLSCEQNLNHDAMYWYRQDPGQGLRLIYYSQIVNDFQKGDIAEGYSVSREKKESFPLTVTSAQKNPTAFYLCASSLPQGRELFFGSGTQLSVL.

This clone was counted once. This CDR3 reads CASSLASQGAYEQFF. CDR3 nucleotides: TGCGCCAGCAGCTTGGCTTCACAGGGGGCCTATGAGCAGTTCTTC. This chain uses TRBV5-1 with TRBJ2-1; 9 bases line up with TRBD1. This CDR3 is built from 15 residues. The germline V gene encodes CDR1 SGHRS and CDR2 YFSETQ. Unmatched junction bases numbered 6, after V lost 0 bases and J lost 8 bases.

A note on this clone: At the DNA level, this CDR3 is encoded by other sequences in the same sample as well. The chain employs TRBV2 and TRBJ2-2, with D possibly matching TRBD1 (6 bases). This CDR3 spans 14 amino acids. V gave up 5 bases and J gave up 1 base, with 8 bases separating them. Looked up from germline, CDR1 is SNHLY and CDR2 is FYNNEI. This CDR3 reads CASSWTENTGELFF. The CDR3 nucleotides are TGTGCCAGCAGTTGGACAGAGAACACCGGGGAGCTGTTTTTT. The full variable domain, rest sourced from reference TRBV2 and TRBJ2-2, is EPEVTQTPSHQVTQMGQEVILRCVPISNHLYFYWYRQILGQKVEFLVSFYNNEISEKSEIFDDQFSVERPDGSNFTLKIRSTKLEDSAMYFCASSWTENTGELFFGEGSRLTVL.

Details on this clone: The sample carries other DNA sequences with the same CDR3. J is TRBJ2-2 and V is TRBV5-1, with no clear D. The CDR3 is 14 residues long. Deletions cut 0 bases from V and 2 bases from J, with 5 bases between. The V gene's germline CDR1 is SGHRS and CDR2 YFSETQ. CDR3 in DNA: TGCGCCAGCAGCTTGGTCCTAAACACCGGGGAGCTGTTTTTT. This sequence encodes CASSLVLNTGELFF. Complete variable domain (other parts from reference TRBV5-1 and TRBJ2-2): KAGVTQTPRYLIKTRGQQVTLSCSPISGHRSVSWYQQTPGQGLQFLFEYFSETQRNKGNFPGRFSGRQFSNSRSEMNVSTLELGDSALYLCASSLVLNTGELFFGEGSRLTVL.

The V gene is TRBV9, the J gene TRBJ2-3; TRBD2 matches at 7 bases. The CDR3 consists of 17 residues. With 0 bases clipped from V and 3 bases from J, the junction kept 10 bases outside the gene matches. From germline, CDR1 is SGDLS and CDR2 YYNGEE. In nucleotides, the CDR3 is TGTGCCAGCAGCGTAGCTGGAGTGGGAGGGCTTACAGATACGCAGTATTTT. Its protein is CASSVAGVGGLTDTQYF. The full variable domain, its missing parts supplied by reference TRBV9 and TRBJ2-3, is DSGVTQTPKHLITATGQRVTLRCSPRSGDLSVYWYQQSLDQGLQFLIQYYNGEERAKGNILERFSAQQFPDLHSELNLSSLELGDSALYFCASSVAGVGGLTDTQYFGPGTRLTVL.

This chain uses TRBV24-1 with TRBJ1-2; D is unclear. V was trimmed by 1 base and J by 4 bases, leaving 6 bases between them. This CDR3 has 13 residues. Germline V gives CDR1 KGHDR, CDR2 SFDVKD. CDR3 nucleotide sequence: TGTGCCACCAGTGATTTTAACGGCTATGGCTACACCTTC. Translation gives CATSDFNGYGYTF.

V gene TRBV7-3 combines with J gene TRBJ1-2; maybe TRBD1 (5 bases). CDR3 length equals 13 residues. Germline assignment: CDR1 SGHTA and CDR2 FQGTGA. V lost 5 bases, J lost 2 bases, and 9 bases lay in between. CDR3 in amino acids: CASSPQGNYGYTF. In DNA, the CDR3 is TGTGCCAGCAGCCCCCAGGGAAACTATGGCTACACCTTC.

This clone was seen once. The rearrangement joins TRBV19 to TRBJ1-2, with D possibly matching TRBD1 (6 bases). Germline V gene data show CDR1 as LNHDA and CDR2 as SQIVND (reference sequence). Trimming shortened V by 3 bases and J by 5 bases, and 16 bases separated the two germline ends. The CDR3 runs to 15 residues. The CDR3 spells CASSIGGARRYGYTF. The DNA for the CDR3 is TGTGCCAGTAGTATCGGGGGGGCGCGAAGGTATGGCTACACCTTC.

The V gene is TRBV5-1, the J gene TRBJ1-2; no firm D call. Germline CDR1 reads SGHRS; CDR2 reads YFSETQ. CDR3 length equals 12 residues. The ends were cut back, 0 bases at V and 13 bases at J, with 13 bases in the middle. In DNA form, the CDR3 reads TGCGCCAGCAGCTTGGGGGGAGGTCCGTTCACCTTC. Translation: CASSLGGGPFTF. The variable domain in full, completed from reference TRBV5-1 and TRBJ1-2, reads KAGVTQTPRYLIKTRGQQVTLSCSPISGHRSVSWYQQTPGQGLQFLFEYFSETQRNKGNFPGRFSGRQFSNSRSEMNVSTLELGDSALYLCASSLGGGPFTFGSGTRLTVV.

The chain links TRBV4-1 to TRBJ2-1; 13 nucleotides agree with TRBD2. Trimming at V came to 5 bases and at J to 4 bases, leaving 8 bases not matched to a gene. Germline V gene sequence: CDR1 MGHRA, CDR2 YSYEKL. The CDR3 contains 17 residues. The CDR3 bases are TGCGCCAGCAGCATCCGACTAGCGGGGGGCCCATACAATGAGCAGTTCTTC. Its protein product is CASSIRLAGGPYNEQFF.

This sequence joins TRBV20-1 and TRBJ1-1; D may be TRBD1 (5 bases). Looked up from germline, CDR1 is DFQATT and CDR2 is SNEGSKA (reference sequence). Trimming shortened V by 3 bases and J by 0 bases, and 11 bases separated the two germline ends. This CDR3 comprises 14 residues. The DNA of the CDR3 is TGCAGTGCTAGTAAGGGGTCCATGAACACTGAAGCTTTCTTT. Protein sequence: CSASKGSMNTEAFF.

With respect to this clone: Other DNA variants within this sample encode the same CDR3. The V gene is TRBV3-1 (or the pseudogene TRBV3-2), the J gene TRBJ1-3; 7 positions match TRBD1. The V segment lost 4 bases and the J segment 2 bases; nucleotides outside the gene matches: 2. The CDR3 has 14 amino acids. The germline V gene encodes CDR1 LGHDT and CDR2 YNNKEL (reference sequence). This CDR3 reads CASSPTGAGNTIYF. The CDR3 DNA follows: TGTGCCAGCAGCCCAACAGGGGCTGGAAACACCATATATTTT.

The chain recombines TRBV5-6 with TRBJ2-1, with D possibly matching TRBD2 (7 bases). The V and J ends lost 4 bases and 4 bases respectively, with 18 bases between them. This CDR3 spans 16 amino acids. The V gene's germline CDR1 is SGHDT and CDR2 YYEEEE. CDR3 coding DNA: TGTGCCAGCAGCCCAAATTGGCGGGGGCCATACAATGAGCAGTTCTTC. As protein: CASSPNWRGPYNEQFF. The entire variable domain, with the rest obtained from reference TRBV5-6 and TRBJ2-1, is as follows: DAGVTQSPTHLIKTRGQQVTLRCSPKSGHDTVSWYQQALGQGPQFIFQYYEEEERQRGNFPDRFSGHQFPNYSSELNVNALLLGDSALYLCASSPNWRGPYNEQFFGPGTRLTVL.

V is TRBV2 and J is TRBJ2-7, with a weak D call TRBD2 (5 bases). V lost 3 bases and J 4 bases, leaving 13 bases between the germline ends. The CDR3 totals 14 residues. CDR1 and CDR2 (germline): SNHLY, FYNNEI. The CDR3 DNA reads TGTGCCAGCAGTGATGAGGGAGAGGTTTACGAGCAGTACGTC. As protein: CASSDEGEVYEQYV.

This chain connects TRBV4-2 to TRBJ1-1; perhaps TRBD1 as D (5 bases). The CDR3 contains 14 residues. V lost 1 base and J lost 6, with 12 bases in between. The germline gives CDR1 LGHNA, CDR2 YNFKEQ. The CDR3 region has the DNA TGTGCCAGCAGCCAAGTACCGGGGGGTTCTGAAGCTTTCTTT. Amino acid sequence: CASSQVPGGSEAFF.